The following is a T cell receptor (beta chain) sequence with its context. The sample is drawn from a study of blood T cell repertoires in COVID-19. Assay: immunoSEQ multiplex PCR; the TCRdb copy retains only in-frame clones and omits some. This table holds 150,000 to 200,000 clones, over 80% found once. Trimming shortened V by 5 bases and J by 7 bases, and 21 bases separated the two germline ends. This CDR3 has 16 amino acids. Germline values: CDR1 SEHNR, CDR2 FQNEAQ (reference sequence). Sequences were obtained from PBMCs or T cells enriched from blood (not recorded which). This sequence joins TRBV7-9 and TRBJ2-1, with D perhaps matching TRBD1 (6 bases). The sequence derives from a man between 65 and 85 years old who had been exposed to COVID-19. CDR3 sequence: CASSPYPTLQGNEQFF. CDR3 nucleotides: TGTGCCAGCAGCCCATACCCGACTTTACAGGGTAATGAGCAGTTCTTC.